One sample yielded the 14 T cell receptor beta chains listed below, sequenced in a study of blood T cell repertoires in COVID-19. Libraries were prepared by immunoSEQ multiplex PCR; TCRdb keeps only in-frame clonotypes and omits some of them. The sample includes fewer than 450,000 clones, about 90% of them seen just once. Sequencing used peripheral blood. All receptors come from a young woman who had recovered from COVID-19.

This chain connects TRBV5-1 to TRBJ2-1, with 9 bases that match TRBD2. The CDR3 spans 15 residues. With V trimmed by 4 bases and J by 3 bases, 5 bases remained unmatched. In germline, CDR1 is SGHRS, CDR2 YFSETQ. The CDR3 DNA reads TGCGCCAGCAGCCCGACTAGCGGAGTCTACAATGAGCAGTTCTTC. It encodes CASSPTSGVYNEQFF.

This chain links TRBV23-1 with TRBJ2-1, with D unresolved. TRBV23-1 is an ORF; its function is uncertain. The V end lost 4 bases, the J end lost 0 bases, and 10 bases lay between the germline ends. There are 15 residues in the CDR3. CDR3 coding DNA: TGCGCCAGCAGTCCCGTCCCGAGCTCCTACAATGAGCAGTTCTTC. It codes for CASSPVPSSYNEQFF.

This rearrangement joins TRBV30 to TRBJ2-1, with 8 bases fitting TRBD2. J gave up 10 bases and V 0 bases, and 8 bases lay outside the gene matches. Germline CDR1 GTSNPN, CDR2 SVGIG (reference sequence). The CDR3 sequence is 14 residues long. The CDR3, as DNA: TGTGCCTGGAGTGTAAAGCGGGAGCCCTCAGAGCAGTTCTTC. It encodes CAWSVKREPSEQFF.

The chain combines TRBV5-6 with TRBJ2-1, with unresolved D. Trimming removed 4 bases at V and 0 bases at J, with 5 bases between. CDR3 length equals 13 residues. The germline gives CDR1 SGHDT, CDR2 YYEEEE. For the CDR3, the DNA is TGTGCCAGCAGCCCAGACTCCTACAATGAGCAGTTCTTC. This codes for CASSPDSYNEQFF.

Written as DNA, the CDR3 is TGTGCCAGCAGCACTCAGGGAACCGGGGAGCTGTTTTTT. Translating it yields CASSTQGTGELFF. This rearrangement joins TRBV7-8 to TRBJ2-2; TRBD1 might be the D (5 bases). The germline gives CDR1 SGHVS, CDR2 FQNEAQ. CDR3 length: 13 residues. Trimming stripped 5 bases from V and 5 bases from J, with 9 bases between.

This chain uses TRBV10-3 with TRBJ2-5, with TRBD2 matching over 7 bases. With V trimmed by 3 bases and J by 2 bases, 6 bases remained unmatched. CDR1 and CDR2 (germline): ENHRY, SYGVKD. The CDR3 runs 15 residues. The CDR3 region is CAISDQGGLQETQYF. The CDR3 DNA reads as TGTGCCATCAGTGATCAGGGAGGGTTACAAGAGACCCAGTACTTC.

This rearrangement joins TRBV5-1 to TRBJ1-3; no clear D. CDR3 length: 14 residues. V was trimmed by 1 base and J by 0 bases, leaving 5 bases between them. Germline assignment: CDR1 SGHRS and CDR2 YFSETQ. CDR3 residues: CASSLQVSGNTIYF. CDR3 bases: TGCGCCAGCAGCTTGCAGGTCTCTGGAAACACCATATATTTT.

The CDR3 is CASSPSPGNADTQYF. The CDR3 nucleotides are TGCGCCAGCAGCCCAAGCCCCGGGAACGCAGATACGCAGTATTTT. The chain couples TRBV4-3 to TRBJ2-3; possibly TRBD2 for D (5 bases). In germline, CDR1 is LGHNA, CDR2 YSLEER. V dropped 4 bases and J dropped 4 bases, with 15 bases sitting between them. This CDR3 comprises 15 residues.

In DNA, the CDR3 is TGTGCCAGCAGCCCTATAGCGGGGTATACGCAGTATTTT. Translated: CASSPIAGYTQYF. The chain has TRBV11-3 and TRBJ2-3, with TRBD2 identical over 8 bases. The V segment lost 5 bases and the J segment 7 bases; nucleotides outside the gene matches: 5. There are 13 residues in the CDR3. Looked up from germline, CDR1 is SGHNT and CDR2 is YENEEA.

V is TRBV19 and J is TRBJ1-1; D ambiguous. Trimming took off 5 bases at V and 0 bases at J, with 7 bases between the two ends. This CDR3 is built from 13 residues. CDR1 and CDR2 (germline): LNHDA, SQIVND (reference sequence). The CDR3 DNA reads TGTGCCAGTAGTCCGGGTTTGAACACTGAAGCTTTCTTT. Its protein is CASSPGLNTEAFF.

The chain carries TRBV28 and TRBJ1-1, with TRBD1 as a possible D gene (6 bases). Per the germline V gene, CDR1 is MDHEN and CDR2 is SYDVKM. The V end lost 7 bases, the J end lost 1 base, and 16 bases lay between the germline ends. This CDR3 has 15 amino acids. The CDR3 spells CASNLNGGENTEAFF. The CDR3 DNA reads TGTGCCAGCAACCTTAATGGGGGCGAGAACACTGAAGCTTTCTTT.

J is TRBJ2-1 and V is TRBV29-1; 8 bases match TRBD1. V lost 7 bases to trimming and J lost 0 bases; unmatched junction nucleotides: 5. CDR3 size: 14 residues. The germline V gene encodes CDR1 SQVTM and CDR2 ANQGSEA. CDR3 coding DNA: TGCAGCGCCAGACAGGGGTACTCCTACAATGAGCAGTTCTTC. Translation gives CSARQGYSYNEQFF.

This chain links TRBV27 with TRBJ1-2; D is unclear. The CDR3 runs to 14 residues. Germline CDR1 is MNHEY and CDR2 is SMNVEV (reference sequence). Trimming took off 1 base at V and 8 bases at J, with 14 bases between the two ends. The DNA for the CDR3 is TGTGCCAGCAGTTTATTGCCCCTTAGTTCCGGCTACACCTTC. As protein: CASSLLPLSSGYTF.

The chain combines TRBV27 with TRBJ2-1, with 7 nucleotides matching TRBD1. With V trimmed by 6 bases and J by 5 bases, 7 bases remained unmatched. Germline assignment: CDR1 MNHEY and CDR2 SMNVEV (reference sequence). The CDR3 has 14 residues. CDR3 in DNA: TGTGCCAGCAGCCACGGACAGGCGAACAATGAGCAGTTCTTC. Its protein product is CASSHGQANNEQFF.